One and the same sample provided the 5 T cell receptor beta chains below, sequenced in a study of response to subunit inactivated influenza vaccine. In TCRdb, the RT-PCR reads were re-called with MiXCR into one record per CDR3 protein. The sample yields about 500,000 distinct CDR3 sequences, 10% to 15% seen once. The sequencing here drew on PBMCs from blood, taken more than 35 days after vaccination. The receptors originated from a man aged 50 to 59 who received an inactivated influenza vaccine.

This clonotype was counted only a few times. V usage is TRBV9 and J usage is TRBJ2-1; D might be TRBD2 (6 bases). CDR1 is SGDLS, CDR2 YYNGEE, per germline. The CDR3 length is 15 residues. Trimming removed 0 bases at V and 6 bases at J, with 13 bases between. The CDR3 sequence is CASSVVDGSSNEQFF. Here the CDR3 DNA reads TGTGCCAGCAGCGTAGTGGACGGGAGTTCCAATGAGCAGTTCTTC.

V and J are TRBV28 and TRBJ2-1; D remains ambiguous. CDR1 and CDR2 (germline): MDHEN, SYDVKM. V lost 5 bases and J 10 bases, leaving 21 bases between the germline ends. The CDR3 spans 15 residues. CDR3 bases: TGTGCCAGCAGTCCGCGGTCCCTGATGCGATGGGAGCAGTTCTTC. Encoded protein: CASSPRSLMRWEQFF.

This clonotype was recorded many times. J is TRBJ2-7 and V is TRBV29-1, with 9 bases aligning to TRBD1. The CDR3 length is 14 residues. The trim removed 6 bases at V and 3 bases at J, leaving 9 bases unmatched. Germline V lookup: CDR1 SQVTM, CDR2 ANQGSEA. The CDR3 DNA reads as TGCAGCGTCCACAGCCGGGACAGGGACTACGAGCAGTACTTC. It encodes CSVHSRDRDYEQYF.

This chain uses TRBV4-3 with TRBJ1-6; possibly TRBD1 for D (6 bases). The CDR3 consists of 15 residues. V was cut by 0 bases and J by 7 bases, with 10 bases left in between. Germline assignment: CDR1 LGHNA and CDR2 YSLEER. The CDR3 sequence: CASSQEWGANSPLHF. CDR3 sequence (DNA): TGCGCCAGCAGCCAAGAATGGGGGGCGAATTCACCCCTCCACTTT.

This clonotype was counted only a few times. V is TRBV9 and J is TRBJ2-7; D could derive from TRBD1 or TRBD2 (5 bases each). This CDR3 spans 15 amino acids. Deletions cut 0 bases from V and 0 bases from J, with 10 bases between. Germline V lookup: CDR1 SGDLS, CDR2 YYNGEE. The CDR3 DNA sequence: TGTGCCAGCAGCGTAGGAGGGGATCCCTCCTACGAGCAGTACTTC. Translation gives CASSVGGDPSYEQYF.